This TCR beta chain was identified in a study of T cell responses to AZD1222 COVID-19 vaccine. Points from the study as a whole: Donor demographics were predominantly white British with a female majority; clonal diversity may be underestimated. A rise in Spike-specific TCR breadth and depth followed two AZD1222 doses.

In germline, CDR1 is SGHTA, CDR2 FQGNSA. This CDR3 comprises 15 residues. The V gene end was trimmed by 3 bases and the J gene end by 9 bases; junction bases not matched to a gene: 11. This clone has just one count. The antigen is not known. TCRdb's table, derived via immunoSEQ multiplex PCR, lists solely in-frame clones and lacks some. The table lists around 95,000 clones, around 90% of them singletons, with over 1.5% in the top ten. This TCR was recovered from an adult in good health. The V and J genes are TRBV7-2 and TRBJ1-5; 7 nucleotides align to TRBD1. The sample here was peripheral blood, taken on day 0 of AZD1222 vaccination. The CDR3 protein is CASSFRQGLGGPQHF. In nucleotides, the CDR3 is TGTGCCAGCAGCTTTAGACAGGGACTTGGTGGGCCCCAGCATTTT. Complete variable domain (other parts from reference TRBV7-2 and TRBJ1-5): GAGVSQSPSNKVTEKGKDVELRCDPISGHTALYWYRQSLGQGLEFLIYFQGNSAPDKSGLPSDRFSAERTGGSVSTLTIQRTQQEDSAVYLCASSFRQGLGGPQHFGDGTRLSIL.